The clone carrying this TCR beta chain was counted at least ten times. What it binds is not known. The CDR3 sequence is 15 residues long. The germline CDR1 and CDR2 sequences are MDHEN and SYDVKM. The V end lost 5 bases, the J end lost 2 bases, and 15 bases lay between the germline ends. Individual cDNA molecules received unique molecular identifiers. In TCRdb, the 5' RACE reads were re-called with MiXCR into one record per CDR3 protein. The data contain 50,000 to 80,000 distinct CDR3 sequences, 8% to 9% of them singletons. This entry comes from a study of early T cells in non-severe SARS-CoV-2 infection. Across the whole study: Chains from this unsorted whole-blood bulk RNA could not be paired.

Study observations and caveats: Anti-spike CD8 responses were favored by VDJdb matching, which missed private and CD4 specificities.

The sequencing used whole blood, collected at baseline. V is TRBV28 and J is TRBJ2-5; the D gene is possibly TRBD1 (6 bases). The TCR was taken from an adult who was a healthcare worker with PCR-confirmed SARS-CoV-2 infection or an uninfected control (not recorded which). CDR3 bases: TGTGCCAGCAGTCCCCCGGACAGCCAACAAGAGACCCAGTACTTC. Protein product: CASSPPDSQQETQYF.